Described below is a single TCR beta chain sequence and its context. Its matching antigen is unknown. Sequencing used immunoSEQ multiplex PCR; TCRdb keeps in-frame clones, though not all of them. The data show about 97,000 clones, more than 90% seen once. This CDR3 is 14 amino acids long. The V end was cut by 6 bases, the J end by 5 bases, with 16 bases between. CDR1 and CDR2 from the germline V gene are MGHDK and SYGVNS. These data originate in a study of T cells in pancreatic ductal adenocarcinoma. The study, taken as a whole, reports: Tumor samples had fewer productive templates and about 8-fold fewer unique clonotypes than blood. This surgical cohort overrepresents the minority presenting with early-stage disease. Tumor and blood clonality did not differ significantly, about 0.1 versus 0.071. Enrichment of CD45RO+ effector over naive T cells in tumors may bias clonality.

No neoadjuvant therapy was given to the selected pancreatic ductal adenocarcinoma patients before their surgery. The V call is TRBV25-1, the J call TRBJ2-5, with D maybe TRBD2 (6 bases). The clonotype comes from a human donor with pancreatic ductal adenocarcinoma. Sample: PBMCs. In DNA form, the CDR3 reads TGTGCCAGCAGGGACAAGCCCCGGGAGGAGACCCAGTACTTC. Translation gives CASRDKPREETQYF.